The 11 T cell receptor beta chains given below trace back to one sample, sequenced in a study of T cell changes during pregnancy in multiple sclerosis. The protocol was immunoSEQ multiplex PCR, while the TCRdb copy is restricted to in-frame clones and leaves out a portion. The table includes tens of thousands of clones, about 91% detected once. This specimen consisted of CD8+ T cells from peripheral blood mononuclear cells, obtained before pregnancy. These receptor sequences come from a female donor with multiple sclerosis, enrolled in a pregnancy study.

The V gene is TRBV7-9, the J gene TRBJ2-2, with D possibly TRBD1 on 6 matching bases. The germline CDR1 and CDR2 sequences are SEHNR and FQNEAQ (reference sequence). The ends were cut back, 3 bases at V and 4 bases at J, with 9 bases in the middle. This CDR3 is 14 amino acids long. CDR3 nucleotide sequence: TGTGCCAGCAGCTTGGGCAGGGGCACCGGGGAGCTGTTTTTT. This gives the protein CASSLGRGTGELFF.

This chain uses TRBV2 with TRBJ2-3; tentatively, D is TRBD1 (6 bases). The germline CDR1 and CDR2 sequences are SNHLY and FYNNEI. Trimming removed 8 bases from V and 6 bases from J, with 12 bases in between. The CDR3 is 12 amino acids. The CDR3 coding sequence is TGTGCCAGCTTGGGGACAACGGATACGCAGTATTTT. This encodes CASLGTTDTQYF.

Only one count was recorded for this clone. The chain is built from TRBV9 and TRBJ2-2; 13 bases fit TRBD2. V lost 5 bases, J lost 5 bases, and 3 bases stayed unmatched. The CDR3 runs to 15 residues. Germline lookup yields CDR1 SGDLS and CDR2 YYNGEE. CDR3 coding DNA: TGTGCCAGCAGAGGGACTAGCGGGGCGACCGGGGAGCTGTTTTTT. This sequence encodes CASRGTSGATGELFF.

V is TRBV9 and J is TRBJ2-2, with 8 bases lining up with TRBD2. CDR1 and CDR2 (germline): SGDLS, YYNGEE. Trimming took 3 bases from V and 7 from J; bases not matched to a gene: 11. The CDR3 is made up of 16 amino acids. CDR3 sequence (DNA): TGTGCCAGCAGCGCCCCCGGGACTAGTAAGGACGGGGAGCTGTTTTTT. It translates to CASSAPGTSKDGELFF.

V is TRBV7-8 and J is TRBJ2-5; 13 bases agree with TRBD2. After removal of 0 bases from V and 2 bases from J, the junction contained 3 bases not matched to a gene. This CDR3 region has 17 residues. Per the germline V gene, CDR1 is SGHVS and CDR2 is FQNEAQ. In nucleotides, the CDR3 is TGTGCCAGCAGCTTAGCTCGGACTAGCGGGGGACAAGAGACCCAGTACTTC. Amino acid sequence: CASSLARTSGGQETQYF.

J is TRBJ2-7 and V is TRBV15; 14 bases fit TRBD2. Germline V gives CDR1 LNHNV, CDR2 YYDKDF (reference sequence). The V segment lost 0 bases and the J segment 5 bases; nucleotides outside the gene matches: 0. The CDR3 contains 15 residues. CDR3 sequence (DNA): TGTGCCACCAGCAGAGAGACTAGCGGGGGGGACGAGCAGTACTTC. It yields the protein CATSRETSGGDEQYF.

This chain links TRBV27 with TRBJ1-2, with 8 bases fitting TRBD1. V dropped 3 bases and J dropped 7; count of bases not matched to a gene: 7. The CDR3 is 14 amino acids. CDR1 is MNHEY, CDR2 SMNVEV, per germline (reference sequence). CDR3 sequence (DNA): TGTGCCAGCAGTTTCTACAGGGGGTTAGGTGGCTACACCTTC. It codes for CASSFYRGLGGYTF.

The chain joins TRBV10-3 to TRBJ2-7, with 9 bases that match TRBD2. Germline V lookup: CDR1 ENHRY, CDR2 SYGVKD. V shed 8 bases, J shed 7 bases, and the junction held 12 bases outside the gene matches. The CDR3 extends over 14 amino acids. The CDR3 DNA reads TGTGCCATCGGGGGGGCTAGCGGGGCGTGGGAGCAGTACTTC. This translates into CAIGGASGAWEQYF.

The chain carries TRBV30 and TRBJ2-1; TRBD1 matches 7 bases. CDR1 GTSNPN and CDR2 SVGIG come from the germline V gene (reference sequence). The CDR3 loop spans 14 amino acids. J gave up 1 base and V 3 bases, and 3 bases lay outside the gene matches. The CDR3 nucleotides are TGTGCCTGGAGGAGGACAGGTTCCTACAATGAGCAGTTCTTC. Its protein is CAWRRTGSYNEQFF.

The CDR3 reads CASRPPGQGGNEQFF. The CDR3 coding sequence is TGTGCCAGCAGGCCCCCGGGACAGGGTGGCAATGAGCAGTTCTTC. The gene calls are TRBV5-4 and TRBJ2-1, with TRBD1 identical over 9 bases. Germline loops: CDR1 SGHNT, CDR2 YYREEE (reference sequence). There are 15 residues in the CDR3. V shed 5 bases and J 6 bases; nucleotides not matched to a gene: 9.

The table lists this clone with many counts. The V call is TRBV9, the J call TRBJ2-2; D is perhaps TRBD2 (6 bases). This CDR3 is built from 15 residues. V was cut by 4 bases and J by 3 bases, with 13 bases left in between. Germline CDR1 and CDR2: SGDLS and YYNGEE. The CDR3 DNA sequence: TGTGCCAGCAGCAATCGGGGGTACCACACCGGGGAGCTGTTTTTT. Protein product: CASSNRGYHTGELFF.